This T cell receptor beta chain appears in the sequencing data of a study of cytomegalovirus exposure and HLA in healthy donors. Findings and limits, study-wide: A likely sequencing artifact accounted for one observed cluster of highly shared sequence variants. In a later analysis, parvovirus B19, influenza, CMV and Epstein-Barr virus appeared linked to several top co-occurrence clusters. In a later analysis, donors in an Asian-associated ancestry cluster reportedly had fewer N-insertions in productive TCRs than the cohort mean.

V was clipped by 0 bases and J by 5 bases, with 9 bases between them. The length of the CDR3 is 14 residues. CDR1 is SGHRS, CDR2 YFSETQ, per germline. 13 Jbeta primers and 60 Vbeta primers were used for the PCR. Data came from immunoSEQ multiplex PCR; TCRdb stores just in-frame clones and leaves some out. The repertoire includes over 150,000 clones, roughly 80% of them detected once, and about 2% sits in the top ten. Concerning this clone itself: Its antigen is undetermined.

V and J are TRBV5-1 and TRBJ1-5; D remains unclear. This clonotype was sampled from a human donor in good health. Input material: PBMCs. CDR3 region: CASSLGLGDQPQHF. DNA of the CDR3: TGCGCCAGCAGCTTGGGGTTGGGAGATCAGCCCCAGCATTTT.